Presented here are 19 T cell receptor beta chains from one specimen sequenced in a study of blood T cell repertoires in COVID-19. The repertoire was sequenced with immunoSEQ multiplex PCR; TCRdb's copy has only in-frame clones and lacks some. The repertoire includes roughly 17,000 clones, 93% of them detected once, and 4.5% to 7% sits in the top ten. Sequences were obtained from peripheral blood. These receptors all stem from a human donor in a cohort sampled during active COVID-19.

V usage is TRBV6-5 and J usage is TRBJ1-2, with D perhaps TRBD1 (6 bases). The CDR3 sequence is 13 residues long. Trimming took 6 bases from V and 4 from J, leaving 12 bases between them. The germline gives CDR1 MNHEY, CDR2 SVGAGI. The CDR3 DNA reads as TGTGCCAGCAGGCGGGGGCATTCCTATGGCTACACCTTC. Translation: CASRRGHSYGYTF.

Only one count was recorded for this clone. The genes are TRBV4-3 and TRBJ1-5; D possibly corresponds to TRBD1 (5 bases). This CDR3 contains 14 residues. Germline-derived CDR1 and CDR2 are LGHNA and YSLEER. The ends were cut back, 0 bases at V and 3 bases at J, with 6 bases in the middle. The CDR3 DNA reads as TGCGCCAGCAGCCAAGAGACAGTCAATCAGCCCCAGCATTTT. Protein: CASSQETVNQPQHF.

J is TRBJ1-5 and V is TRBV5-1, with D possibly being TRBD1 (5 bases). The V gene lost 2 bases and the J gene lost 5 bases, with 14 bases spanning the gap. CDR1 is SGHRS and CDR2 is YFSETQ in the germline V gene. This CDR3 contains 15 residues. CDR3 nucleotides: TGCGCCAGCAGCTTACGGACTGGGGGGGATCAGCCCCAGCATTTT. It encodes CASSLRTGGDQPQHF.

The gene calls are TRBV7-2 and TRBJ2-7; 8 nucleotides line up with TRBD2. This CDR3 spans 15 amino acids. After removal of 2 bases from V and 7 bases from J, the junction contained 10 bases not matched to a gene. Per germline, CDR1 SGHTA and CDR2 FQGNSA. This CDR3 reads CASSLREGMVAEQYF. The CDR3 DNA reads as TGTGCCAGCAGCTTACGGGAGGGGATGGTAGCGGAGCAGTACTTC.

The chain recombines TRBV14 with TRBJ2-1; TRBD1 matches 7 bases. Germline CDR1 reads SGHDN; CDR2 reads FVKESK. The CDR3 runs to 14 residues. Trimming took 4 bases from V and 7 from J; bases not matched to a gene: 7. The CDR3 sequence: CASSLRQTGNEQFF. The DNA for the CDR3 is TGTGCCAGCAGCCTCCGTCAGACAGGGAATGAGCAGTTCTTC. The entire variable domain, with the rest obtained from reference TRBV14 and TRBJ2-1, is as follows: EAGVTQFPSHSVIEKGQTVTLRCDPISGHDNLYWYRRVMGKEIKFLLHFVKESKQDESGMPNNRFLAERTGGTYSTLKVQPAELEDSGVYFCASSLRQTGNEQFFGPGTRLTVL.

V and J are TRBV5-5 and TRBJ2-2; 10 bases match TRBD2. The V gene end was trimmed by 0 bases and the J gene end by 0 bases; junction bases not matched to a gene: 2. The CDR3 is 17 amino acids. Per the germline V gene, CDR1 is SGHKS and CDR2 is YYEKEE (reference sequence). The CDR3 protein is CASSLDGLAANTGELFF. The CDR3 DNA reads TGTGCCAGCAGCTTGGACGGACTAGCGGCGAACACCGGGGAGCTGTTTTTT.

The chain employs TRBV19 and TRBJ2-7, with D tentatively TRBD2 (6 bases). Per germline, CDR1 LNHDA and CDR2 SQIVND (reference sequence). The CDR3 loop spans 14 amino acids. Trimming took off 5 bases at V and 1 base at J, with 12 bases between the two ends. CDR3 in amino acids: CASSPGTESYEQYF. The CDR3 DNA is TGTGCCAGTAGTCCCGGGACTGAGTCCTACGAGCAGTACTTC.

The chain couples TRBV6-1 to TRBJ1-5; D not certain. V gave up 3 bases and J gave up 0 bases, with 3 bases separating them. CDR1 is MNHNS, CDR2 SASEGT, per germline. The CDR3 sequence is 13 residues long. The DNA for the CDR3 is TGTGCCAGCAGTGACAATAGCAATCAGCCCCAGCATTTT. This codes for CASSDNSNQPQHF.

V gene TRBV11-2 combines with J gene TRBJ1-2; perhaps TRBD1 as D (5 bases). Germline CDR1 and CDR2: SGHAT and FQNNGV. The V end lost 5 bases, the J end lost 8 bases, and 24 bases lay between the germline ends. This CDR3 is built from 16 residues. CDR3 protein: CASSGHGRKTIGGYTF. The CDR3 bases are TGTGCCAGCAGCGGACACGGACGTAAAACCATCGGGGGCTACACCTTC.

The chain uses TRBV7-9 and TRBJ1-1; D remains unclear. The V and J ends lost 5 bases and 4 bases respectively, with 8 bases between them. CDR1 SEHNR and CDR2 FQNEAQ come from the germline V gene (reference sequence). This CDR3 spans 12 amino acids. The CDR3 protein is CASSVGLTEAFF. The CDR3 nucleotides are TGTGCCAGCAGCGTAGGGCTCACTGAAGCTTTCTTT.

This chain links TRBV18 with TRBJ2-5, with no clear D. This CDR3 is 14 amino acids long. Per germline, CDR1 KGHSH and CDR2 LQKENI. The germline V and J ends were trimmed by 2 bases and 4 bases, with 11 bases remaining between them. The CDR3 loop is CASSPMGRRETQYF. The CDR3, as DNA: TGTGCCAGCTCACCAATGGGCAGACGAGAGACCCAGTACTTC.

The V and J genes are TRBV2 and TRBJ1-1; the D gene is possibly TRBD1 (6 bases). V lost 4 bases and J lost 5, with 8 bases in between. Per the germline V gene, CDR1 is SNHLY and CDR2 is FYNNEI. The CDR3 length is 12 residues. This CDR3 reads CASSVQGTEAFF. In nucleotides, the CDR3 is TGTGCCAGCAGTGTACAGGGAACTGAAGCTTTCTTT.

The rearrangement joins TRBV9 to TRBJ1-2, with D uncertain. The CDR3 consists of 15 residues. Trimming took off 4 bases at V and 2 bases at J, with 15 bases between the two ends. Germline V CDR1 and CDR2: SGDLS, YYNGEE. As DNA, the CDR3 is TGTGCCAGCAGCAAGTTTTATCAGTCCAACTATGGCTACACCTTC. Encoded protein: CASSKFYQSNYGYTF.

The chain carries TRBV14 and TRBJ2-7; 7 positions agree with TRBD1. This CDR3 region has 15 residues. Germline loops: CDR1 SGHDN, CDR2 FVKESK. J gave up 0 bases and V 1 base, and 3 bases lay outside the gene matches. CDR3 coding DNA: TGTGCCAGCAGCCAAGCTTGGGACAGCTCCTACGAGCAGTACTTC. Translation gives CASSQAWDSSYEQYF.

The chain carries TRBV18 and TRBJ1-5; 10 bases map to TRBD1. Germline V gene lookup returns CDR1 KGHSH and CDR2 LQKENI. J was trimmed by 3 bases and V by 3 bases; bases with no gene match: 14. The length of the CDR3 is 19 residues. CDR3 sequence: CASSPSPWGTGATNQPQHF. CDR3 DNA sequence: TGTGCCAGCTCACCCAGCCCCTGGGGGACAGGGGCCACCAATCAGCCCCAGCATTTT.

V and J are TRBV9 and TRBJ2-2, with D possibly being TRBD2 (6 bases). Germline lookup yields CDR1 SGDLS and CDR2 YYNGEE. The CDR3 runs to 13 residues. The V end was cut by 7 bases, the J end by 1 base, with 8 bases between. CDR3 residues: CASGGLNTGELFF. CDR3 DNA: TGTGCCAGCGGGGGGTTGAACACCGGGGAGCTGTTTTTT.

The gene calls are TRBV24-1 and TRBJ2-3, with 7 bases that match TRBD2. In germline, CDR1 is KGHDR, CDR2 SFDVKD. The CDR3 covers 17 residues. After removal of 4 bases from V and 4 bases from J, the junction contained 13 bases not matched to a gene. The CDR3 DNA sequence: TGTGCCACCAGTGACTCCCCGTGGGGGAGGGTCCCAGATACGCAGTATTTT. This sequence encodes CATSDSPWGRVPDTQYF.

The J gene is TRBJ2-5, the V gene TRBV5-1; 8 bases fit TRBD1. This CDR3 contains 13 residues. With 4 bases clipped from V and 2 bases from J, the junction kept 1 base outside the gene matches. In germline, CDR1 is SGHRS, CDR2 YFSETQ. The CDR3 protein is CASSGTGQETQYF. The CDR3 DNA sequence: TGCGCCAGCAGCGGGACAGGACAAGAGACCCAGTACTTC.

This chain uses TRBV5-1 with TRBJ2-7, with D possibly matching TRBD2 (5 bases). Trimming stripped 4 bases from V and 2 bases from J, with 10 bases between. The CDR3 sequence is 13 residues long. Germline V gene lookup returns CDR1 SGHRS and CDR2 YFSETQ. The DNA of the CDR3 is TGCGCCAGCAGCCCGGACTGGACCTACGAGCAGTACTTC. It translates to CASSPDWTYEQYF.